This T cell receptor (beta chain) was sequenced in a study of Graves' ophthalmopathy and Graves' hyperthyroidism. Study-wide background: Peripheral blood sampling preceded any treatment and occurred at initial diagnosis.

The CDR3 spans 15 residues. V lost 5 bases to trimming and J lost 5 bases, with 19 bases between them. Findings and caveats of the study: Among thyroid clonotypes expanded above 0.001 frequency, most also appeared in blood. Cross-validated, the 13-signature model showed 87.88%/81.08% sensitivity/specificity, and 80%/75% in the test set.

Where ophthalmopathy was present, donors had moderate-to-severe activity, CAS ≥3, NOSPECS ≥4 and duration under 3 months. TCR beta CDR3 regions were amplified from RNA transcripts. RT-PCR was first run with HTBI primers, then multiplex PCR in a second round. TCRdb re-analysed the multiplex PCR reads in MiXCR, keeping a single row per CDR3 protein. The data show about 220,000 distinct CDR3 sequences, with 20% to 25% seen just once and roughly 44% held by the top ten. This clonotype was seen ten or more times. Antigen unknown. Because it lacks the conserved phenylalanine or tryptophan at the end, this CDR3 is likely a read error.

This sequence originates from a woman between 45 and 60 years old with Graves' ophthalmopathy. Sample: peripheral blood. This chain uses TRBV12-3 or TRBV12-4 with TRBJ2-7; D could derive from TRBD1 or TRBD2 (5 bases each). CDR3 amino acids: CASSAGASYTNEQYL. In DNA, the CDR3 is TGTGCCAGCAGTGCCGGGGCCTCTTACACCAACGAGCAGTACCTC.